The next 8 T cell receptor beta chains were all read from a single sample in a study of shared clonotypes between healthy human individuals (dated by TCRdb to 2019 to 2021). The protocol used for the library was the immunoSEQ multiplex PCR assay. TCRdb mirrors the immuneACCESS table, restricted to in-frame sequences. Some clones are absent from its copies; in checked studies, under half trace to an unresolved V gene, and the reason for the others is unknown. The sample records roughly 680,000 clones, roughly two thirds of which are singletons. The ten largest clones add up to about 1.7% of the sample. Sample: memory CD4+ T cells sorted from blood. The sample's cell subset or site, from its label and the paper: CD45RA-negative fraction. The receptors shown here come from a woman in her 30s in good health.

This clone was counted only a few times. J is TRBJ1-2 and V is TRBV5-1, with no clear D. Germline CDR1 and CDR2: SGHRS and YFSETQ. The CDR3 is 14 amino acids. V was cut by 4 bases and J by 3 bases, with 13 bases left in between. The CDR3 sequence: CASSLQEIDYGYTF. The CDR3 DNA follows: TGCGCCAGCAGCCTTCAGGAAATCGACTATGGCTACACCTTC.

V and J are TRBV5-1 and TRBJ2-6, with TRBD1 as a possible D gene (6 bases). The CDR3 extends over 18 amino acids. Germline V lookup: CDR1 SGHRS, CDR2 YFSETQ. The V and J ends lost 4 bases and 0 bases respectively, with 17 bases between them. CDR3 bases: TGCGCCAGCAGCCGGACGACAGGAGGCCGCTCTGGGGCCAACGTCCTGACTTTC. Protein product: CASSRTTGGRSGANVLTF.

V gene TRBV6-5 combines with J gene TRBJ1-5; no clear D. In germline, CDR1 is MNHEY, CDR2 SVGAGI. This CDR3 contains 14 residues. V was clipped by 5 bases and J by 10 bases, with 18 bases between them. The CDR3 sequence is CASSRPSLGEPQHF. DNA of the CDR3: TGTGCCAGCAGTCGACCCTCACTGGGCGAACCCCAGCATTTT.

The J gene is TRBJ2-5, the V gene TRBV30; 7 positions agree with TRBD1. V was pared by 5 bases and J by 1 base, with 4 bases of the junction left unmatched. The CDR3 is 13 amino acids. CDR1 and CDR2 from the germline V gene are GTSNPN and SVGIG (reference sequence). The DNA of the CDR3 is TGTGCCTGGGGGGACAGTTTCCAAGAGACCCAGTACTTC. Its translation is CAWGDSFQETQYF.

The chain has TRBV28 and TRBJ2-7; D gene ambiguous. V shed 3 bases and J shed 0 bases, with 12 bases lying between them. Germline assignment: CDR1 MDHEN and CDR2 SYDVKM. The length of the CDR3 is 15 residues. The DNA for the CDR3 is TGTGCCAGCAGTTTCCCCGCCACGAGCTCCTACGAGCAGTACTTC. This codes for CASSFPATSSYEQYF.

This clone was recorded only once. The chain recombines TRBV6-5 with TRBJ1-1; unclear D gene. The CDR3 extends over 14 amino acids. The germline V and J ends were trimmed by 2 bases and 4 bases, with 11 bases remaining between them. Germline CDR1 MNHEY, CDR2 SVGAGI. Here the CDR3 reads CASSYRPWGTEAFF. The CDR3 bases are TGTGCCAGCAGTTACAGGCCCTGGGGCACTGAAGCTTTCTTT.

Points on this clone: This CDR3 is also generated by other DNA sequences in the sample. V and J are TRBV28 and TRBJ1-1, with D perhaps matching TRBD1 (5 bases). CDR1 and CDR2 from the germline V gene are MDHEN and SYDVKM. The CDR3 runs to 14 residues. With 3 bases removed from V and 1 base from J, the gap between germline ends came to 9 bases. CDR3: CASSFSGRNTEAFF. CDR3 nucleotides: TGTGCCAGCAGTTTCTCAGGGCGGAACACTGAAGCTTTCTTT.

This clone was counted many times. Other nucleotide sequences from this sample produce the same CDR3. This sequence joins TRBV4-2 and TRBJ1-2; the D gene is possibly TRBD1 (5 bases). The CDR3 is made up of 12 amino acids. V shed 3 bases and J shed 8 bases, with 10 bases lying between them. Germline CDR1 and CDR2: LGHNA and YNFKEQ. The CDR3 protein is CASSQGEGGYTF. In DNA, the CDR3 is TGTGCCAGCAGCCAGGGGGAGGGAGGCTACACCTTC.